This TCR beta chain was found in a study of T cells in Graves' hyperthyroidism and ophthalmopathy. Study-level information: It was at initial diagnosis, before any treatment, that peripheral blood was collected.

The PBMCs studied were ones that came from 8.5 to 10 ml fresh peripheral blood. TCR beta CDR3 regions were amplified from RNA transcripts. A first-round RT-PCR of the TCR CDR3 used the HTBI primer set. MiXCR, applied by TCRdb to the multiplex PCR reads, yields one record per CDR3 protein. Found here are about 260,000 distinct CDR3 sequences, about 16% of them singletons; the top ten hold less than 35%. This clonotype was found many times. The CDR3 spans 15 residues. Germline CDR1 reads SNHLY; CDR2 reads FYNNEI. J was trimmed by 4 bases and V by 3 bases; bases with no gene match: 7. This rearrangement joins TRBV2 to TRBJ2-3; 7 bases fit TRBD2. The TCR originated in a woman aged 18-35 years with Graves' ophthalmopathy. Sequenced sample: blood. The CDR3 region is CASSEWDRGADTQYF. DNA of the CDR3: TGTGCCAGCAGTGAGTGGGACCGGGGGGCAGATACGCAGTATTTT.